The TCR beta chain described here comes from a study of control samples from healthy donors and cancer patients. Sequenced by immunoSEQ multiplex PCR; TCRdb stores in-frame clones only, minus some. The data show about 80,000 clones, under 90% seen once. Germline trimming cut 4 bases from V and 3 bases from J; bases unmatched to any gene: 5. Germline CDR1 reads LNHDA; CDR2 reads SQIVND (reference sequence). CDR3 length: 15 amino acids. This TCR was sampled from a man aged 45-65 years in good health. The sample was blood. V usage is TRBV19 and J usage is TRBJ1-1; 10 bases map to TRBD1. The CDR3 spells CASSKPGTGDTEAFF. The DNA of the CDR3 is TGTGCCAGTAGTAAGCCCGGGACAGGGGACACTGAAGCTTTCTTT.